The sequence of this TCR beta chain was determined in a study of T cell responses to AZD1222 COVID-19 vaccine. Study summary: Combined were second doses at about 4 or about 12 weeks. Points from the study as a whole: Spike-specific TCR depth and breadth grew after two AZD1222 doses. Just a handful of AZD1222 recipients were seropositive at baseline.

Per germline, CDR1 LNHNV and CDR2 YYDKDF (reference sequence). The CDR3 contains 15 residues. Trimming left V 2 bases short and J 4 bases short, with 14 bases between. The method was immunoSEQ multiplex PCR; TCRdb's version includes in-frame clones alone and lacks a portion of them. The sample gives 150,000 to 170,000 clones, over 85% of which show up once; approximately 17% is in the top ten. Concerning this clone itself: Its antigen remains unknown.

The V and J genes are TRBV15 and TRBJ2-5, with TRBD2 as a possible D gene (6 bases). Sequenced material: peripheral blood, taken on day 0 of AZD1222 vaccination. The origin of this receptor is an adult in good health. This chain's CDR3 is CATSRRGVGAETQYF. DNA of the CDR3: TGTGCCACCAGCAGACGCGGGGTTGGAGCAGAGACCCAGTACTTC.